The entry below gives a single TCR beta chain sequence along with its context. Generated by immunoSEQ multiplex PCR, the TCRdb table keeps only in-frame clones and is missing some. The sample records about 110,000 clones, 70% to 90% being singletons. The sample belongs to a study of T cell responses to AZD1222 COVID-19 vaccine. Material: peripheral blood, obtained on day 0 of AZD1222 vaccination. The clonotype originates from an adult in good health.

The CDR3 spells CASSYSGTDVQPQHF. DNA of the CDR3: TGTGCCAGCAGCTATTCCGGGACGGATGTTCAGCCCCAGCATTTT. The chain combines TRBV7-2 with TRBJ1-5; D might be TRBD1 (5 bases). CDR3 size: 15 residues. V was clipped by 4 bases and J by 6 bases, with 16 bases between them. The germline V gene encodes CDR1 SGHTA and CDR2 FQGNSA.